This T cell receptor beta chain was identified in a study of T cells after yellow fever vaccination. The CDR3 length is 13 residues. Trimming removed 6 bases from V and 3 bases from J; junction bases left unmatched: 7. Germline assignment: CDR1 SQVTM and CDR2 ANQGSEA. Regarding this clonotype: The antigen remains unidentified.

The authors made TCR cDNA by 5'RACE template switching, adding a universal primer site and UMIs. TCRdb used MiXCR to reprocess the 5' RACE reads, holding one entry per CDR3 protein. The repertoire holds about 230,000 distinct CDR3 sequences, with around 6.7% as singletons. Study-level findings and limits: Of the clonotypes, a small share occurred in both CD4 and CD8 compartments. Post-booster reappearance was seen for most primary-vaccination clones (96% CD4, roughly 91% CD8).

The sequence derives from a young man who received the YFV17D yellow fever vaccine. The material was CD4+ T cells sorted from PBMCs, obtained on the day of the yellow fever booster vaccination. The chain is built from TRBV29-1 and TRBJ2-5; 7 nucleotides agree with TRBD1. CDR3 sequence (DNA): TGCAGCGTGATGGGGACAGTCAAAGAGACCCAGTACTTC. Protein product: CSVMGTVKETQYF.